Each of the 7 T cell receptor beta chains below was sequenced from the same sample in a study of T cells in tuberculosis. Only in-frame clones appear in the TCRdb table, and some are missing; sequencing was by immunoSEQ multiplex PCR. This repertoire shows around 41,000 clones, roughly 94% found once; its top ten account for 1.9%. The sample taken for sequencing was PBMCs. The receptors derive from a donor aged 5 to 30 with latent tuberculosis or without tuberculosis infection. Some clones in this sample may be carry-over from other donors' samples.

The J gene is TRBJ2-2, the V gene TRBV4-3, with 8 nucleotides matching TRBD1. This CDR3 has 16 amino acids. J gave up 4 bases and V 2 bases, and 6 bases lay outside the gene matches. Germline assignment: CDR1 LGHNA and CDR2 YSLEER. The CDR3, as DNA: TGCGCCAGCAGCCAACGGACAGGGATGGGCACCGGGGAGCTGTTTTTT. Its translation is CASSQRTGMGTGELFF.

The chain employs TRBV4-1 and TRBJ2-7, with 11 nucleotides matching TRBD2. The V segment lost 5 bases and the J segment 5 bases; nucleotides outside the gene matches: 5. Germline V gene lookup returns CDR1 MGHRA and CDR2 YSYEKL. CDR3 length: 14 amino acids. CDR3 in DNA: TGCGCCAGCAGCAGTACTAGCGGGAGAAACGAGCAGTACTTC. Its translation is CASSSTSGRNEQYF.

The chain uses TRBV4-1 and TRBJ1-1; D is ambiguous. V lost 7 bases and J lost 2, with 5 bases in between. Germline V gives CDR1 MGHRA, CDR2 YSYEKL. CDR3 size: 11 residues. The CDR3 DNA reads TGCGCCAGCATGGCAAACACTGAAGCTTTCTTT. It is translated as CASMANTEAFF.

This sequence joins TRBV2 and TRBJ1-4; D might be TRBD1 (6 bases). Between the trimmed V and J ends, which lost 9 bases and 4 bases, there was a span of 12 bases. The CDR3 totals 13 residues. CDR1 and CDR2 from the germline V gene are SNHLY and FYNNEI. CDR3 nucleotide sequence: TGTGCCAGTTGGACAGACCATAATGAAAAACTGTTTTTT. Translating it yields CASWTDHNEKLFF.

The chain links TRBV7-9 to TRBJ2-1, with D perhaps matching TRBD1 (5 bases). This CDR3 spans 15 amino acids. V was pared by 2 bases and J by 4 bases, with 12 bases between. Germline V gene data show CDR1 as SEHNR and CDR2 as FQNEAQ (reference sequence). CDR3 region: CASSLSSGLYNEQFF. Written as DNA, the CDR3 is TGTGCCAGCAGCTTATCCTCAGGGTTGTACAATGAGCAGTTCTTC.

The chain combines TRBV27 with TRBJ2-3, with D possibly TRBD1 on 6 matching bases. The CDR3 totals 16 residues. Trimming took 5 bases from V and 6 from J, leaving 21 bases between them. CDR1 and CDR2 from the germline V gene are MNHEY and SMNVEV (reference sequence). The CDR3 bases are TGTGCCAGCAGTCAAGCAGGGGTTCTGGGAGCGGATACGCAGTATTTT. Translating gives CASSQAGVLGADTQYF.

Here the CDR3 DNA reads TGTGCCAGCAGTGCTCACCTAGGTCAGCCCCAGCATTTT. Translation gives CASSAHLGQPQHF. V gene TRBV27 combines with J gene TRBJ1-5; D gene uncertain. Germline loops: CDR1 MNHEY, CDR2 SMNVEV (reference sequence). V shed 5 bases and J shed 6 bases, with 11 bases lying between them. The CDR3 consists of 13 residues.